Described below is a single T cell receptor (beta chain) sequence and its context. In the original workflow: Estimated nucleated cell counts came from reference gene primer amplification. Using immunoSEQ multiplex PCR, the repertoire was profiled, and TCRdb retains in-frame clones only, with some absent. V and J calls and clone size are copied from that table; D and trimming were computed from the DNA. Among 60,000 to 75,000 clones listed, approximately 85% were seen once. After removal of 5 bases from V and 3 bases from J, the junction contained 1 base not matched to a gene. Looked up from germline, CDR1 is DFQATT and CDR2 is SNEGSKA (reference sequence). CDR3 size: 11 residues. These data are taken from a study of blood T cell repertoires in COVID-19. Overall study: The United States, Italy and Spain provided the acute and convalescent COVID-19 samples. T cells, B-cell-depleted T cells, or PBMCs supplied cDNA or gDNA.

This sequence originates from a human donor in a cohort sampled during active COVID-19. The sample comprised peripheral blood. V is TRBV20-1 and J is TRBJ2-7; TRBD1 aligns across 7 bases. The CDR3 DNA sequence: TGCAGTGCTCGGGACAGCTACGAGCAGTACTTC. Translated: CSARDSYEQYF.